These T cell receptor beta chains were read from a single sample in a study of HIV-infected patients and healthy controls. TCRdb reprocessed the 5' RACE reads with MiXCR, giving one entry per CDR3 protein. The sample yields around 67,000 distinct CDR3 sequences, about 16% seen once. Specimen: CD4+ T cells from blood. These receptors were taken from a human donor in good health. The CDR3 runs from the conserved cysteine through the conserved F or W. A D gene is named only where the DNA matches it firmly.

v_gene: TRBV20-1
d_gene: TRBD2
j_gene: TRBJ2-1
CDR3aa: CSASSGGVNNEQFF

v_gene: TRBV20-1
d_gene: -
j_gene: TRBJ2-3
CDR3aa: CSVPSRDTQYF

v_gene: TRBV7-8
d_gene: TRBD2
j_gene: TRBJ2-1
CDR3aa: CASSRGRGGRNEQFF

v_gene: TRBV6-2/TRBV6-3
d_gene: -
j_gene: TRBJ1-1
CDR3aa: CASSAPRHGLNTEAFF

v_gene: TRBV9
d_gene: TRBD2
j_gene: TRBJ2-1
CDR3aa: CASSARTSGGANEQFF

v_gene: TRBV29-1
d_gene: -
j_gene: TRBJ1-1
CDR3aa: CSVEVVRNTEAFF

v_gene: TRBV7-9
d_gene: TRBD1
j_gene: TRBJ2-2
CDR3aa: CASSSDREINTGELFF

v_gene: TRBV6-2/TRBV6-3
d_gene: -
j_gene: TRBJ2-2
CDR3aa: CASSYQGKGNTGELFF

v_gene: TRBV20-1
d_gene: -
j_gene: TRBJ1-5
CDR3aa: CSASATGNQPQHF

v_gene: TRBV9
d_gene: TRBD2
j_gene: TRBJ2-3
CDR3aa: CASSVVASGGAKYF

v_gene: TRBV7-8
d_gene: -
j_gene: TRBJ2-2
CDR3aa: CASSLVVLAGELFF

v_gene: TRBV15
d_gene: -
j_gene: TRBJ2-1
CDR3aa: CATSRAQGGVWFF

v_gene: TRBV20-1
d_gene: TRBD2
j_gene: TRBJ2-1
CDR3aa: CSASSSGRFNEQFF

v_gene: TRBV19
d_gene: -
j_gene: TRBJ1-4
CDR3aa: CASSIPRLGEREKLFF

v_gene: TRBV5-8
d_gene: -
j_gene: TRBJ1-5
CDR3aa: CASSRHFDQPQHF

v_gene: TRBV19
d_gene: -
j_gene: TRBJ1-5
CDR3aa: CASSRDGLVRGNQPQHF

v_gene: TRBV27
d_gene: -
j_gene: TRBJ2-5
CDR3aa: CASSLQPTGFQYF

v_gene: TRBV6-6
d_gene: TRBD2
j_gene: TRBJ2-7
CDR3aa: CATQLPLAGDYEQYF